Listed below are T cell receptor beta chains from one sample, sequenced in a study of blood T cell repertoires in COVID-19. TCRdb's table, derived via immunoSEQ multiplex PCR, lists solely in-frame clones and lacks some. This sample carries just over 350,000 clones, more than 75% of them seen once, and the ten largest clones take 3%. Source material: PBMCs or T cells enriched from blood (not recorded which). These receptors originate from a woman in her twenties or thirties who had recovered from COVID-19. The conserved cysteine and the conserved F or W are not part of the CDR3 here.

j_call cdr3_length v_call cdr3_aa
TRBJ1-5 10 TRBV2 ASSAQNQPQH
TRBJ1-1 14 TRBV19 ASSHRVRGENTEAF
TRBJ2-3 12 TRBV3-1/TRBV3-2 ASTMGRSTDTQY
TRBJ1-2 12 TRBV27 ASSLRDTHYGYT
TRBJ2-2 12 TRBV5-1 ASSPGGSTGELF
TRBJ2-1 11 TRBV29-1 SVDGESYNEQF
TRBJ1-2 13 TRBV3-1/TRBV3-2 ASSQALRGVYGYT
TRBJ2-7 12 TRBV18 ASSPPGFDYEQY
TRBJ2-3 14 TRBV21-1 ASSIMRTGGADTQY
TRBJ1-1 15 TRBV6-1 ASSDFPGILTNTEAF
TRBJ2-2 13 TRBV7-8 ASSSRRGNTGELF
TRBJ2-7 13 TRBV18 ASSPGGRIKSEQY
TRBJ2-5 13 TRBV5-4 ASSILLAGQETQY
TRBJ1-1 13 TRBV14 ASSQSHGTGYEAF
TRBJ1-2 12 TRBV6-5 ASSYTFSSGGYT
TRBJ1-1 11 TRBV2 ASIDRGPTEAF